A selection of T cell receptor beta chains follows, all from one sample in a study of blood T cell repertoires in COVID-19. The data were produced by immunoSEQ multiplex PCR, yet TCRdb's version contains in-frame clones alone and is incomplete. The top ten clones hold roughly 10% of a sample with some 300,000 clones, 85% to 90% of them seen once. What was sequenced was PBMCs or T cells enriched from blood (not recorded which). These receptors originate from a woman in her thirties who had recovered from COVID-19. CDR3s include the opening cysteine and the closing phenylalanine or tryptophan. D genes are given only for firm matches. Some rows have no size entry. The others give once, few or many, or a class for an expanded clone.

clone_size	cdr3_length	v_call	d_call	j_call	cdr3_aa	cdr3_nt
-	18	TRBV30	-	TRBJ1-6	CASKSSHTGGISNSPLHF	TGTGCCTCGAAGTCTTCCCATACCGGGGGGATTTCCAATTCACCCCTCCACTTT
-	14	TRBV6-5	-	TRBJ1-1	CASRSGEWGTEAFF	TGTGCCAGCAGGTCCGGGGAGTGGGGCACTGAAGCTTTCTTT
-	14	TRBV2	-	TRBJ1-6	CASTLVGQNSPLHF	TGTGCCAGCACGCTAGTAGGACAAAATTCACCCCTCCACTTT
-	13	TRBV19	TRBD1	TRBJ1-2	CASKGQGNYGYTF	TGTGCCAGTAAGGGACAGGGCAACTATGGCTACACCTTC
once	16	TRBV15	-	TRBJ2-1	CATSRDRDSTYNEQFF	TGTGCCACCAGCAGAGACAGGGACTCAACCTACAATGAGCAGTTCTTC
-	14	TRBV13	TRBD2	TRBJ2-7	CASRRTSGAYEQYF	TGTGCCAGCAGGCGGACTAGCGGCGCATACGAGCAGTACTTC
once	18	TRBV4-2	-	TRBJ2-7	CASSLEMGIPGSYYEQYF	TGTGCCAGCAGCCTCGAGATGGGTATTCCCGGGAGTTACTACGAGCAGTACTTC
-	13	TRBV6-5	-	TRBJ2-7	CASRRTKVHEQYF	TGTGCCAGCAGACGTACTAAGGTCCACGAGCAGTACTTC
-	14	TRBV27	-	TRBJ1-1	CASTLSGDHTEAFF	TGTGCCAGCACCCTTAGTGGAGATCACACTGAAGCTTTCTTT
-	19	TRBV4-1	TRBD2	TRBJ2-7	CASSQVLTSGRGASYEQYF	TGCGCCAGCAGCCAAGTTTTAACTAGCGGGAGGGGGGCCTCCTACGAGCAGTACTTC
-	16	TRBV29-1	TRBD2	TRBJ2-5	CSVDPASGIYQETQYF	TGCAGCGTTGACCCAGCTAGCGGGATTTACCAAGAGACCCAGTACTTC
once	13	TRBV10-1	-	TRBJ1-5	CASSDRGRQPQHF	TGCGCCAGCAGTGACAGGGGTCGGCAGCCCCAGCATTTT
-	13	TRBV6-5	-	TRBJ2-2	CASSYLRAGELFF	TGTGCCAGCAGTTACTTGAGGGCCGGGGAGCTGTTTTTT
-	16	TRBV5-1	TRBD1	TRBJ1-6	CASSGGRTGNNSPLHF	TGCGCCAGCAGCGGCGGAAGGACAGGGAATAATTCACCCCTCCACTTT
-	16	TRBV18	TRBD2	TRBJ2-1	CASSPPLAGFYNEQFF	TGTGCCAGCTCACCACCTCTAGCGGGCTTCTACAATGAGCAGTTCTTC
-	15	TRBV9	-	TRBJ2-2	CASSVGQQNTGELFF	TGTGCCAGCAGCGTAGGCCAACAGAACACCGGGGAGCTGTTTTTT
-	14	TRBV30	TRBD1	TRBJ1-5	CAWSVTGGHQPQHF	TGTGCCTGGAGTGTTACAGGGGGGCATCAGCCCCAGCATTTT